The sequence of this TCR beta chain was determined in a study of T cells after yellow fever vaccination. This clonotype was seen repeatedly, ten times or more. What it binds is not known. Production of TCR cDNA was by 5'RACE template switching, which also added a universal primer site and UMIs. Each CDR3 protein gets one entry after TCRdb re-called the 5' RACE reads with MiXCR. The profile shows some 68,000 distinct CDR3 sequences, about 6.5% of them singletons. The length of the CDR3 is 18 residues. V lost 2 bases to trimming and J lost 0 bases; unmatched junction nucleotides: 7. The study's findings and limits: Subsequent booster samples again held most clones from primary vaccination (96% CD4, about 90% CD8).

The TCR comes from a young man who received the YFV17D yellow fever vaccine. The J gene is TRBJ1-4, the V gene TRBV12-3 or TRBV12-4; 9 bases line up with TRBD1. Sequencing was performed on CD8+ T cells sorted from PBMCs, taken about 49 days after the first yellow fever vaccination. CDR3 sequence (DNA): TGTGCCAGCAGTTTAACTTCCGGACAGGGGTCAACTAATGAAAAACTGTTTTTT. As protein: CASSLTSGQGSTNEKLFF.